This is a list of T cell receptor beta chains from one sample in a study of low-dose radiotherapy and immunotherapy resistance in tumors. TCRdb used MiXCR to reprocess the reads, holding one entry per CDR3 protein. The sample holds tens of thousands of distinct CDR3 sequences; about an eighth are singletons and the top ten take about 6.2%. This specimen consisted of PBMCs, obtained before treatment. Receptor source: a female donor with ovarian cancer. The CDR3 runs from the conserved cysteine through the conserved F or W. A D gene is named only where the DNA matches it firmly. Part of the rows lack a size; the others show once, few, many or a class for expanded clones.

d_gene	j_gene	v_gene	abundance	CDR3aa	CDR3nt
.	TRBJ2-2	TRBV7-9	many	CASSLSTGELFF	TGTGCCAGCAGCTTATCCACCGGGGAGCTGTTTTTT
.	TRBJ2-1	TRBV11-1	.	CASASLQPSYNEQFF	TGTGCCAGCGCTTCTTTACAGCCCTCCTACAATGAGCAGTTCTTC
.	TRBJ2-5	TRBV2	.	CASSSATGIQETQYF	TGTGCCAGCAGTAGCGCTACAGGGATCCAAGAGACCCAGTACTTC
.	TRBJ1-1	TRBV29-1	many	CSAFRGTEAFF	TGCAGCGCGTTCCGGGGGACTGAAGCTTTCTTT
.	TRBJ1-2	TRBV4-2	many	CASSYDDINYGYTF	TGTGCCAGCAGCTATGATGACATCAACTATGGCTACACCTTC
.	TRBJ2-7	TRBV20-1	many	CSARGFRQAPYEQYF	TGCAGTGCTAGGGGCTTTCGACAGGCGCCCTACGAGCAGTACTTC
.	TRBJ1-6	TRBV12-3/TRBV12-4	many	CASSSGTRNSPLHF	TGTGCCAGCAGTTCGGGGACAAGGAATTCACCCCTCCACTTT
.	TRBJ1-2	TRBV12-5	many	CASGLALGYFGYTF	TGTGCTAGTGGTTTGGCGCTCGGGTATTTCGGCTACACCTTC
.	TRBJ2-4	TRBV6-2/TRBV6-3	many	CASRWDIGDIQYF	TGTGCCAGCAGATGGGACATTGGGGACATTCAGTACTTC
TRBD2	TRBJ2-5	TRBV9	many	CASSVGSSGGLQETQYF	TGTGCCAGCAGCGTAGGGTCTAGCGGGGGGCTCCAAGAGACCCAGTACTTC
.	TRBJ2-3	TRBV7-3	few	CASSPGEGTDTQYF	TGTGCCAGCAGCCCGGGGGAAGGGACAGATACGCAGTATTTT
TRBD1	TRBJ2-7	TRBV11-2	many	CASRFTGQSSYEQYF	TGTGCCAGCAGGTTCACGGGACAGAGCTCCTACGAGCAGTACTTC
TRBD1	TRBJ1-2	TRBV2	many	CASSPDRNYGYTF	TGTGCCAGCAGCCCGGACAGGAACTATGGCTACACCTTC
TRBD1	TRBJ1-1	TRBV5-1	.	CAGSGTGAEAFF	TGCGCCGGCAGCGGGACAGGGGCCGAAGCTTTCTTT
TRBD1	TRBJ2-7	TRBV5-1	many	CASSLVGQGDEQYF	TGCGCCAGCAGCTTGGTAGGACAGGGCGACGAGCAGTACTTC
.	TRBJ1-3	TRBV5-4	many	CASSFIGAGGSGNTIYF	TGTGCCAGCAGCTTTATCGGAGCGGGTGGTTCTGGAAACACCATATATTTT
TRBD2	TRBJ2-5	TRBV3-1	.	CASSSTSGGETQYF	TGTGCCAGCAGCTCTACTAGCGGGGGAGAGACCCAGTACTTC
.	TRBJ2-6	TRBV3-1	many	CASSQVGRANVLTF	TGTGCCAGCAGCCAAGTGGGGAGGGCCAACGTCCTGACTTTC
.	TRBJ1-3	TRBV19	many	CASSQEGNTIYF	TGTGCCAGTAGTCAGGAGGGCAACACCATATATTTT
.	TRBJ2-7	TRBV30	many	CAWSRDMNYEQYF	TGTGCCTGGAGCAGGGATATGAACTACGAGCAGTACTTC
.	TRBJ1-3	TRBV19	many	CASRPTGSGNTIYF	TGTGCCAGTAGACCGACGGGCTCTGGAAACACCATATATTTT
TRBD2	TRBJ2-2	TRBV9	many	CASSVAQSGGAGELFF	TGTGCCAGCAGCGTAGCTCAGAGCGGGGGGGCCGGGGAGCTGTTTTTT
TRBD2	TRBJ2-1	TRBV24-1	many	CATSDLETSGGYNEQFF	TGTGCCACCAGTGATTTGGAGACTAGCGGAGGCTACAATGAGCAGTTCTTC
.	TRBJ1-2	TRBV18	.	CASSAADIYGYTF	TGTGCCAGCTCCGCTGCGGACATCTATGGCTACACCTTC
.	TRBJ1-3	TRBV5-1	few	CASSLGRTGNTIYF	TGCGCCAGCAGCTTGGGGCGGACAGGAAACACCATATATTTT
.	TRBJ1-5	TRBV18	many	CASSPTGTEPQHF	TGTGCCAGCTCACCTACGGGGACGGAGCCCCAGCATTTT
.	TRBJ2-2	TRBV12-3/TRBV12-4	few	CASSLGLIGPGELFF	TGTGCCAGCAGTTTGGGCCTAATCGGCCCCGGGGAGCTGTTTTTT
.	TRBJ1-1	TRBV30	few	CAWSVQVEAFF	TGTGCCTGGAGTGTACAAGTTGAAGCTTTCTTT
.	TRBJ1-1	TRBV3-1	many	CASSQDGARTEAFF	TGTGCCAGCAGCCAAGACGGGGCGCGCACTGAAGCTTTCTTT
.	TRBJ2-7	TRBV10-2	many	CASSEQGQVKEQYF	TGCGCCAGCAGTGAACAGGGTCAGGTAAAAGAGCAGTACTTC
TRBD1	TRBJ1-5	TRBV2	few	CASSPTGPREPQHF	TGTGCCAGCAGCCCGACAGGGCCCAGGGAGCCCCAGCATTTT
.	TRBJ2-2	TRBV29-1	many	CSVEPTNTGELFF	TGCAGCGTCGAGCCCACCAACACCGGGGAGCTGTTTTTT
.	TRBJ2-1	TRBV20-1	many	CSADGGHSYNEQFF	TGCAGTGCTGACGGGGGCCACTCCTACAATGAGCAGTTCTTC
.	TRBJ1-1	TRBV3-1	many	CASSQGAGAEAFF	TGTGCCAGCAGCCAAGGCGCCGGGGCTGAAGCTTTCTTT
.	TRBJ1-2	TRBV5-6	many	CASSRAGQPYGYTF	TGTGCCAGCAGTCGAGCAGGACAGCCTTATGGCTACACCTTC
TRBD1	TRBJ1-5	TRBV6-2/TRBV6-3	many	CASSPTGLSNQPQHF	TGTGCCAGCAGTCCGACAGGGCTCTCAAATCAGCCCCAGCATTTT
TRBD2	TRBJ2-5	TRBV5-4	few	CASSLSGGGVQETQYF	TGTGCCAGCAGCCTGTCGGGCGGGGGGGTGCAAGAGACCCAGTACTTC
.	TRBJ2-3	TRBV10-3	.	CAISNTTDTQYF	TGTGCCATCAGCAACACGACAGATACGCAGTATTTT
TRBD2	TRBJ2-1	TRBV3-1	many	CASSQVFGRGSNEQFF	TGTGCCAGCAGCCAAGTATTTGGGCGGGGGTCCAATGAGCAGTTCTTC
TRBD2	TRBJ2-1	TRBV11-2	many	CASSLVWPGTSGQSSYNEQFF	TGTGCCAGCAGCTTAGTGTGGCCCGGGACTAGCGGCCAGAGCTCCTACAATGAGCAGTTCTTC
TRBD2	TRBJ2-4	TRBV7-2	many	CASSHRRLAGGPVAKNIQYF	TGTGCCAGCAGCCACCGACGACTAGCGGGAGGGCCGGTCGCCAAAAACATTCAGTACTTC
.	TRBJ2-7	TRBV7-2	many	CASSRSYEQYF	TGTGCCAGCAGCCGATCCTACGAGCAGTACTTC
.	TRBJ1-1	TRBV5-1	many	CASSSQGGAEAFF	TGCGCCAGCAGCTCCCAGGGAGGCGCTGAAGCTTTCTTT
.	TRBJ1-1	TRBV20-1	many	CSARTPLIDTEAFF	TGCAGTGCTAGAACCCCACTGATCGACACTGAAGCTTTCTTT
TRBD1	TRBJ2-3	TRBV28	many	CASRPGPGTGGWADTQYF	TGTGCCAGCAGACCGGGACCCGGGACAGGGGGCTGGGCAGATACGCAGTATTTT
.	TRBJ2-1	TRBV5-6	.	CASSPVFRASSYNEQFF	TGTGCCAGCAGCCCCGTCTTCAGGGCGAGCTCCTACAATGAGCAGTTCTTC
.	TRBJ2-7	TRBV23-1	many	CASSQDPHTYEQYF	TGCGCCAGCAGTCAAGATCCCCACACCTACGAGCAGTACTTC
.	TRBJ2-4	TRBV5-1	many	CASSLEGVNIQYF	TGCGCCAGCAGCTTGGAAGGGGTGAACATTCAGTACTTC
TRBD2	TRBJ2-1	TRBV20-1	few	CSARVTSGSSYNEQFF	TGCAGTGCTAGGGTGACTAGCGGGAGCTCCTACAATGAGCAGTTCTTC
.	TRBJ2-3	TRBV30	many	CAWSYQGIDTQYF	TGTGCCTGGAGCTACCAAGGGATAGATACGCAGTATTTT
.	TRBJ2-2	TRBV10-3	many	CAIRGTSNTGELFF	TGTGCCATCAGGGGGACTTCGAACACCGGGGAGCTGTTTTTT
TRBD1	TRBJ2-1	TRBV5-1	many	CASSSEGTGMNEQFF	TGCGCCAGCAGCTCCGAAGGGACAGGGATGAATGAGCAGTTCTTC
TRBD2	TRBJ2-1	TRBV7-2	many	CASRRAGIAYNEQFF	TGTGCCAGCAGAAGAGCGGGGATCGCATACAATGAGCAGTTCTTC
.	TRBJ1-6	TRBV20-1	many	CSASSSYNSPLHF	TGCAGTGCTAGCAGCTCCTATAATTCACCCCTCCACTTT
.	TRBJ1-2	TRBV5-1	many	CASSPNRSGYTF	TGCGCCAGCAGCCCAAACAGGAGTGGCTACACCTTC
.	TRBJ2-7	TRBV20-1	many	CSARLESLYEQYF	TGCAGTGCTAGGTTGGAAAGTCTCTACGAGCAGTACTTC
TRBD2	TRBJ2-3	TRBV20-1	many	CSARGSGLAGVDGTDTQYF	TGCAGTGCTAGGGGGTCCGGGCTAGCGGGAGTAGACGGCACAGATACGCAGTATTTT
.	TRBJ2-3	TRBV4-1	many	CASSQVGGGGGVGTDTQYF	TGCGCCAGCAGCCAAGTGGGGGGCGGGGGCGGGGTGGGCACAGATACGCAGTATTTT
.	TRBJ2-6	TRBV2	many	CASRGLGGANVLTF	TGTGCCAGCAGGGGACTCGGTGGGGCCAACGTCCTGACTTTC